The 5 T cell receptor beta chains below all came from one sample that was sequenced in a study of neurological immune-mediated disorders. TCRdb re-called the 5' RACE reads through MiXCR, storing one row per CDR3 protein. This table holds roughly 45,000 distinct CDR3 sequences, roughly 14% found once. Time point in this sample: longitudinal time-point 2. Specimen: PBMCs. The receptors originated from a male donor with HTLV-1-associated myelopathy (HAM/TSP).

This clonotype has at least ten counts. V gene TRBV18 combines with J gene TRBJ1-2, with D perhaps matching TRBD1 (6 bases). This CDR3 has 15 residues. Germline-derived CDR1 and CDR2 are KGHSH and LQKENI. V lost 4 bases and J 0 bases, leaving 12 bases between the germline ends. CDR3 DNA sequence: TGTGCCAGCTCACAGGACCGACAGGCTAACTATGGCTACACCTTC. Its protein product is CASSQDRQANYGYTF.

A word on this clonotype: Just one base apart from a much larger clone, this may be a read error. The CDR3 DNA reads TGTGCCAGCAGCTCTCAGGGCGCTGGCTACACCTTC. This encodes CASSSQGAGYTF. The rearrangement links TRBV7-2 to TRBJ1-2, with D perhaps matching TRBD1 (5 bases). V was cut by 4 bases and J by 7 bases, with 10 bases left in between. The germline V gene encodes CDR1 SGHTA and CDR2 FQGNSA. This CDR3 is 12 amino acids long.

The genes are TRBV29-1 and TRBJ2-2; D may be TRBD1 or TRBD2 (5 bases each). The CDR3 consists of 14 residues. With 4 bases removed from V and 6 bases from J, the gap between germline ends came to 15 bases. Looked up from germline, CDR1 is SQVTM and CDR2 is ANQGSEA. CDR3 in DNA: TGCAGCGTTGGTGGGGGAGCGGACTCCGGGGAGCTGTTTTTT. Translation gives CSVGGGADSGELFF.

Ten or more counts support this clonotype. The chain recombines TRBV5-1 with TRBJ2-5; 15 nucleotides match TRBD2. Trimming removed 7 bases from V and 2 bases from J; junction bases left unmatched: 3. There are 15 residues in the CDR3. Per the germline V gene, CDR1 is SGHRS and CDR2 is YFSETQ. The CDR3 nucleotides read TGCGCCAGCGCCGGACTAGCGGGGGGGCAAGAGACCCAGTACTTC. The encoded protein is CASAGLAGGQETQYF.

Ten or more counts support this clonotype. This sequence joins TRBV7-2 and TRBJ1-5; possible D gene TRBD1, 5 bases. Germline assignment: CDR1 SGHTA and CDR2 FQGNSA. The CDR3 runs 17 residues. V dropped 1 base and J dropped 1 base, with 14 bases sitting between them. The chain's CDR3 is CASSLDRGAGSNQPQHF. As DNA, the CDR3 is TGTGCCAGCAGCTTAGATCGCGGGGCGGGAAGCAATCAGCCCCAGCATTTT.